The T cell receptor (beta chain) described here comes from a study of cytomegalovirus exposure and HLA in healthy donors. Overall study results and limits: In a later analysis, donors in an Asian-associated ancestry cluster reportedly had fewer N-insertions in productive TCRs than the cohort mean.

On this clone: The antigen remains undetermined.

PCR used 60 Vbeta primers and 13 Jbeta primers. The protocol was immunoSEQ multiplex PCR, while the TCRdb copy is restricted to in-frame clones and leaves out a portion. The sample shows 210,000 or so clones, approximately 84% of them seen only once. The CDR3 is made up of 14 amino acids. V was pared by 3 bases and J by 4 bases, with 5 bases of the junction left unmatched. The germline V gene has CDR1 LNHDA and CDR2 SQIVND (reference sequence). Source material: PBMCs. The chain is built from TRBV19 and TRBJ1-2, with 7 bases that match TRBD1. The receptor comes from a woman between 35 and 50 years old in good health and CMV-seronegative. CDR3 sequence (DNA): TGTGCCAGTAGTATCCCGGGGGACAGCTATGGCTACACCTTC. This translates into CASSIPGDSYGYTF.